These 11 T cell receptor beta chains were all obtained from the same sample, sequenced in a study of blood T cell repertoires in COVID-19. Sequencing used immunoSEQ multiplex PCR; TCRdb keeps in-frame clones, though not all of them. The repertoire has around 240,000 clones, more than 80% of them found once; the top ten carry 0.85% to 0.9%. Sequenced sample: PBMCs or T cells enriched from blood (not recorded which). These receptors were collected from a man in his forties or fifties who had been exposed to COVID-19.

This clone was detected once. The chain links TRBV19 to TRBJ2-2; D ambiguous. CDR3 length: 12 residues. Looked up from germline, CDR1 is LNHDA and CDR2 is SQIVND (reference sequence). V lost 3 bases and J 5 bases, leaving 4 bases between the germline ends. The CDR3 protein is CASSISTGELFF. Here the CDR3 DNA reads TGTGCCAGTAGTATCAGTACCGGGGAGCTGTTTTTT.

This clone was counted a single time. The V call is TRBV10-1, the J call TRBJ2-2; 9 nucleotides align to TRBD1. Trimming removed 4 bases from V and 4 bases from J; junction bases left unmatched: 4. Germline V gives CDR1 WNHNN, CDR2 SYGVQD (reference sequence). This CDR3 comprises 15 residues. The CDR3 nucleotides are TGCGCCAGCAGTGTAGGGACAGGGAGCACCGGGGAGCTGTTTTTT. Translated, it gives CASSVGTGSTGELFF.

The gene calls are TRBV30 and TRBJ1-1; weak D call: TRBD1 (5 bases). V shed 2 bases and J shed 1 base, with 8 bases lying between them. The CDR3 length is 13 residues. The germline CDR1 and CDR2 sequences are GTSNPN and SVGIG (reference sequence). The DNA of the CDR3 is TGTGCCTGGAGTCCCCAGGGGAACACTGAAGCTTTCTTT. Residues: CAWSPQGNTEAFF.

The chain employs TRBV28 and TRBJ1-2; 9 nucleotides agree with TRBD1. The CDR3 spans 14 residues. With 6 bases clipped from V and 3 bases from J, the junction kept 5 bases outside the gene matches. Germline values: CDR1 MDHEN, CDR2 SYDVKM. The chain's CDR3 is CASSRQGEYYGYTF. The CDR3 coding sequence is TGTGCCAGCAGCCGACAGGGGGAGTACTATGGCTACACCTTC.

The genes are TRBV30 and TRBJ1-5, with TRBD1 matching over 9 bases. In germline, CDR1 is GTSNPN, CDR2 SVGIG (reference sequence). The CDR3 consists of 13 residues. The trim removed 8 bases at V and 6 bases at J, leaving 8 bases unmatched. CDR3 DNA: TGTGCCGCGATGGGACAGGGCGGTCAGCCCCAGCATTTT. Protein sequence: CAAMGQGGQPQHF. Variable domain in full (rest from reference TRBV30 and TRBJ1-5): SQTIHQWPATLVQPVGSPLSLECTVEGTSNPNLYWYRQAAGRGLQLLFYSVGIGQISSEVPQNLSASRPQDRQFILSSKKLLLSDSGFYLCAAMGQGGQPQHFGDGTRLSIL.

This sequence joins TRBV15 and TRBJ1-3; no clear D. CDR3 size: 18 residues. Germline CDR1 is LNHNV and CDR2 is YYDKDF (reference sequence). The ends were cut back, 0 bases at V and 0 bases at J, with 15 bases in the middle. The CDR3 here is CATSRDLGALSSGNTIYF. The CDR3 DNA follows: TGTGCCACCAGCAGAGATCTAGGCGCTTTAAGCTCTGGAAACACCATATATTTT.

V gene TRBV7-3 combines with J gene TRBJ2-2; 12 nucleotides align to TRBD2. J lost 2 bases, V lost 5 bases, and 3 bases had no gene match. The CDR3 contains 16 residues. Germline loops: CDR1 SGHTA, CDR2 FQGTGA. CDR3: CASSLLAGGNTGELFF. The CDR3 DNA reads as TGTGCCAGCAGCCTACTAGCGGGAGGAAACACCGGGGAGCTGTTTTTT.

The chain carries TRBV3-1 (or the pseudogene TRBV3-2) and TRBJ1-4, with a possible D match to TRBD1 (5 bases). The CDR3 runs 14 residues. CDR1 LGHDT and CDR2 YNNKEL come from the germline V gene (reference sequence). Between the trimmed V and J ends, which lost 4 bases and 6 bases, there was a span of 12 bases. CDR3 sequence (DNA): TGTGCCAGCAGCCCGGACTGGGGGGATGAAAAACTGTTTTTT. Translation: CASSPDWGDEKLFF.

The rearrangement joins TRBV5-4 to TRBJ1-2, with 7 bases matching TRBD1. The CDR3 totals 15 residues. Germline V CDR1 and CDR2: SGHNT, YYREEE (reference sequence). The junction had 8 bases not matched to a gene; V was cut back by 5 bases and J by 1 base. The CDR3 region is CASRIGQDSNYGYTF. The CDR3 DNA is TGTGCCAGCAGAATAGGACAGGACAGTAACTATGGCTACACCTTC.

The chain carries TRBV12-3 or TRBV12-4 and TRBJ2-2, with D possibly TRBD2 on 6 matching bases. This CDR3 spans 13 amino acids. The V end was cut by 8 bases, the J end by 5 bases, with 12 bases between. CDR3 amino acids: CASLLGGTGELFF. CDR3 DNA: TGTGCCAGCCTCTTGGGGGGAACCGGGGAGCTGTTTTTT.

The rearrangement joins TRBV5-1 to TRBJ1-4, with D perhaps matching TRBD1 (5 bases). CDR1 and CDR2 from the germline V gene are SGHRS and YFSETQ. This CDR3 is built from 16 residues. V gave up 4 bases and J gave up 7 bases, with 20 bases separating them. CDR3 DNA sequence: TGCGCCAGCAGCCAACTGGGACTTACTGATAGTGAAAAACTGTTTTTT. This translates into CASSQLGLTDSEKLFF.